These T cell receptor beta chains were read from a single sample in a study of beta chain features in type 1 diabetes. The protocol was immunoSEQ multiplex PCR, while the TCRdb copy is restricted to in-frame clones and leaves out a portion. The table has about 150,000 clones, approximately 12% seen once. Specimen: central memory CD4+ T cells from blood. These receptors were taken from a man aged 18 to 29 in good health. Both conserved end residues are part of each CDR3. A D gene is named only where the DNA matches it firmly.

V gene: TRBV6-5
D gene: NA
J gene: TRBJ2-2
CDR3 protein: CASRTAKNTGELFF

V gene: TRBV5-1
D gene: TRBD1
J gene: TRBJ2-7
CDR3 protein: CASSLGDREEQYF

V gene: TRBV15
D gene: TRBD2
J gene: TRBJ2-3
CDR3 protein: CATSRDRTSGGLTTDTQYF

V gene: TRBV7-9
D gene: NA
J gene: TRBJ1-4
CDR3 protein: CASSSGRLKGKLFF

V gene: TRBV7-2
D gene: NA
J gene: TRBJ1-3
CDR3 protein: CASSLAGVFRSGNTIYF

V gene: TRBV9
D gene: NA
J gene: TRBJ2-1
CDR3 protein: CASSPTTHEQFF

V gene: TRBV14
D gene: NA
J gene: TRBJ1-3
CDR3 protein: CASSRKLSGNTIYF

V gene: TRBV2
D gene: NA
J gene: TRBJ2-7
CDR3 protein: CASSAAYEQYF

V gene: TRBV5-4
D gene: TRBD1
J gene: TRBJ2-7
CDR3 protein: CASSPMTGTAYEQYF

V gene: TRBV18
D gene: NA
J gene: TRBJ2-7
CDR3 protein: CASAPQSPRGRQYF

V gene: TRBV5-1
D gene: NA
J gene: TRBJ1-3
CDR3 protein: CASSLSSSSGNTIYF

V gene: TRBV4-1
D gene: TRBD2
J gene: TRBJ2-2
CDR3 protein: CASSQAGTSAGELFF

V gene: TRBV5-1
D gene: TRBD2
J gene: TRBJ2-7
CDR3 protein: CASSLASGSYEQYF

V gene: TRBV28
D gene: TRBD1
J gene: TRBJ2-7
CDR3 protein: CASSLPGTGPREQYF

V gene: TRBV7-2
D gene: NA
J gene: TRBJ2-5
CDR3 protein: CASTRFRGETQYF

V gene: TRBV5-1
D gene: NA
J gene: TRBJ2-1
CDR3 protein: CASSLATLSSYNEQFF

V gene: TRBV7-2
D gene: NA
J gene: TRBJ2-2
CDR3 protein: CASSLSIRGTGELFF

V gene: TRBV30
D gene: NA
J gene: TRBJ1-1
CDR3 protein: CAWSLPSLRTFF

V gene: TRBV7-2
D gene: NA
J gene: TRBJ2-1
CDR3 protein: CASSPSTTSRNEQFF

V gene: TRBV5-6
D gene: NA
J gene: TRBJ2-3
CDR3 protein: CASSLPGPDTQYF

V gene: TRBV5-1
D gene: TRBD1
J gene: TRBJ1-1
CDR3 protein: CASSFPDREEAFF

V gene: TRBV7-9
D gene: NA
J gene: TRBJ2-1
CDR3 protein: CASSPEAYEQFF

V gene: TRBV2
D gene: NA
J gene: TRBJ1-5
CDR3 protein: CASSEQVRAVQPQHF

V gene: TRBV9
D gene: NA
J gene: TRBJ1-1
CDR3 protein: CASSVLGDGKTEAFF

V gene: TRBV5-4
D gene: TRBD1
J gene: TRBJ2-3
CDR3 protein: CASSLVGTGKTDTQYF

V gene: TRBV6-1
D gene: NA
J gene: TRBJ2-3
CDR3 protein: CASRRQGRNTQYF

V gene: TRBV7-2
D gene: TRBD2
J gene: TRBJ2-3
CDR3 protein: CASSLNRGGTDTQYF

V gene: TRBV27
D gene: TRBD2
J gene: TRBJ2-3
CDR3 protein: CASSLAGGPDTQYF

V gene: TRBV30
D gene: TRBD1
J gene: TRBJ2-1
CDR3 protein: CAWSAGTGQRNEQFF

V gene: TRBV7-9
D gene: NA
J gene: TRBJ1-5
CDR3 protein: CASSQGGNQPQHF

V gene: TRBV5-4
D gene: NA
J gene: TRBJ1-1
CDR3 protein: CASSAEQWRSEAFF